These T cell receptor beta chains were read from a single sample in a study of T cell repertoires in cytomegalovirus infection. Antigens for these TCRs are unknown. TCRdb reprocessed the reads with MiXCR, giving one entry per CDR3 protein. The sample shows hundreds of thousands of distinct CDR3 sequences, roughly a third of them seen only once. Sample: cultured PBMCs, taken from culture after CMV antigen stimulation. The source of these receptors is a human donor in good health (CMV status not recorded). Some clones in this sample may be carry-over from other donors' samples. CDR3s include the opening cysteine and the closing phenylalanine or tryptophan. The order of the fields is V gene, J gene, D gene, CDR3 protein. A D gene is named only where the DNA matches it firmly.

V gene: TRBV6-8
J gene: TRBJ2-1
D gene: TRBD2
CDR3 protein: CASSSGLAGVIEQFF

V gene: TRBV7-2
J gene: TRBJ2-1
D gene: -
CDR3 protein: CASSRGQSSYNEQFF

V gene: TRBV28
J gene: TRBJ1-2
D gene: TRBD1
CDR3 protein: CAGGDSLRGGYTF

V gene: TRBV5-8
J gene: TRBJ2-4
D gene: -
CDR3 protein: CASSPEGWNIQYF

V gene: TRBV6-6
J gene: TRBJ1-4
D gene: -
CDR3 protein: CASSTGLTGEKLFF

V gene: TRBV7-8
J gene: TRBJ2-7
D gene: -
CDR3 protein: CASSSGDRINTYEQYF

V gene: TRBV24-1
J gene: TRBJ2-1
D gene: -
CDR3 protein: CATSEDSYNEQFF

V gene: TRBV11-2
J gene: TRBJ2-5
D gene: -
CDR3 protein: CASSFSSGETQYF

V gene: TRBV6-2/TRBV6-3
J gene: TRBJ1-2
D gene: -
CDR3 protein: CASSWRGAYYGYTF

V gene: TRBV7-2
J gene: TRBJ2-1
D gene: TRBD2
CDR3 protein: CASSLKRGGYNEQFF

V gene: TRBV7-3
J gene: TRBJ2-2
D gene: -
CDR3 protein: CASSANSGNTGELFF

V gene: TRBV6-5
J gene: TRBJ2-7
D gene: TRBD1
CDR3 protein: CASSPPSGTETYEQYF

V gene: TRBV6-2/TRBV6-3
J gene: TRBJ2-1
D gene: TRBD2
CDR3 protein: CASSYGGREGLNEQFF

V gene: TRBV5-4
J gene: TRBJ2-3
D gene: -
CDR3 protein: CASSSEGNSGTDTQYF

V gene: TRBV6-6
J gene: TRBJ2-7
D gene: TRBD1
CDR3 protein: CASRHRDRGYEQYF

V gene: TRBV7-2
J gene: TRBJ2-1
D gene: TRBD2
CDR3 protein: CASSLASSGGHNEQFF

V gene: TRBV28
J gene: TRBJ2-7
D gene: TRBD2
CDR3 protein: CASSLRAGVNEQYF

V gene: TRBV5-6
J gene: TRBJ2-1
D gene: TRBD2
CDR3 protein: CASSFRTSGRRNEQFF

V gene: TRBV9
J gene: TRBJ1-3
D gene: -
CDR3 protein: CASSFSGTSSGNTIYF

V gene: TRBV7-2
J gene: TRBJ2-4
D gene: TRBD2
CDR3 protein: CASSLAERGNIQYF

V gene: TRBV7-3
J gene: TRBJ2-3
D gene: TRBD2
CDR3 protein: CASSLSGRATDTQYF

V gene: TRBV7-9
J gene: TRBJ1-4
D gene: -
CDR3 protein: CASSTRTVATNEKLFF

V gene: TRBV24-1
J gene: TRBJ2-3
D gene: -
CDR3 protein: CATSDLQSSGADTQYF

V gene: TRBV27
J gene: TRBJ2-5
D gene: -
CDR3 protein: CASSGVGVETQYF

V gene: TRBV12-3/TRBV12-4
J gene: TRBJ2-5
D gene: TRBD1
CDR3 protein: CASSQPPDREETQYF

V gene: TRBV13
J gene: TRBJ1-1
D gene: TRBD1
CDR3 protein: CASRRDRYTEAFF

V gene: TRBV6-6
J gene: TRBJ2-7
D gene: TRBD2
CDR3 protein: CASSFGTISYEQYF

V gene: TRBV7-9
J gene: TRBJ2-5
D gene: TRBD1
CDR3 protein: CASDRGWETQYF

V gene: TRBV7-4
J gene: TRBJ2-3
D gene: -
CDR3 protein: CASSLMGPADTQYF

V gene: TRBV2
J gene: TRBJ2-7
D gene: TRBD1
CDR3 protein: CASSPRDRAVLEQYF

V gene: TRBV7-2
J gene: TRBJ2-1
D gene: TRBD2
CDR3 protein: CASSPGTSGILGSYNEQFF

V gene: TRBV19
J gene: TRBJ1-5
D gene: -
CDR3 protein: CASRLTSPNQPQHF

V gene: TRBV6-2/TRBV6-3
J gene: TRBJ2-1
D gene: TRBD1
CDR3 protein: CASSLFVGQGTNEQFF

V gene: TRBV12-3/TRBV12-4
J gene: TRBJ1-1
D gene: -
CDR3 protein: CASSLRAGVASTEAFF

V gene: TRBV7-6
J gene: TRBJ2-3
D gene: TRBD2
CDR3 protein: CASSPGTSGPSTDTQYF

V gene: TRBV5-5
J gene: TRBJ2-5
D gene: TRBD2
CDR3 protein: CASSLPSGSRETQYF

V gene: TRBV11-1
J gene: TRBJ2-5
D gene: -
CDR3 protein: CASSLRSSLETQYF

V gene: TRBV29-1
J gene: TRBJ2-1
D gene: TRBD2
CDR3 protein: CSVPNRLAGNNEQFF

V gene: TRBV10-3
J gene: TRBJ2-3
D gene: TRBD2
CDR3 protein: CAVRLAGGAASTDTQYF

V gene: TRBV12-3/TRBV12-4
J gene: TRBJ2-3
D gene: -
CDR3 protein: CASSFPHGGTQYF

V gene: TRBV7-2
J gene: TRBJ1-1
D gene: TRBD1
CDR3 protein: CASSLTGGVITEAFF